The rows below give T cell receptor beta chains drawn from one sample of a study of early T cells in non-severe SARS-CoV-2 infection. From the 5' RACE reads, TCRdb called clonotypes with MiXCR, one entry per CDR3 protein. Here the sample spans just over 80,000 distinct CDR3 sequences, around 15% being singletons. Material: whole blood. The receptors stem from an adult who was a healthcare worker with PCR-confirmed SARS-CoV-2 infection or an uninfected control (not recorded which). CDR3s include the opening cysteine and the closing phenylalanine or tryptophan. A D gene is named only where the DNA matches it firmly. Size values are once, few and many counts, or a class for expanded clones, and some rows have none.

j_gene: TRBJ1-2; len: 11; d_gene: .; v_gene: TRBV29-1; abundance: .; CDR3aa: CSVQGAYGYTF; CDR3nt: TGCAGCGTACAGGGTGCCTATGGCTACACCTTC
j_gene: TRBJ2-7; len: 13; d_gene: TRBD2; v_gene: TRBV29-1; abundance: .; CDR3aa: CSARLAGGGEQYF; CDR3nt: TGCAGCGCCCGACTAGCGGGGGGCGGCGAGCAGTACTTC
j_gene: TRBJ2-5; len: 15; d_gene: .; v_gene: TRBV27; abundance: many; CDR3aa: CASSTRRDGKETQYF; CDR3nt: TGTGCCAGCAGTACTCGCCGGGACGGCAAAGAGACCCAGTACTTC
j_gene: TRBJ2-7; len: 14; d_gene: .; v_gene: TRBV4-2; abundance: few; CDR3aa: CASSRDRLSYEQYF; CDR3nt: TGTGCCAGCAGCCGGGACCGACTATCCTACGAGCAGTACTTC
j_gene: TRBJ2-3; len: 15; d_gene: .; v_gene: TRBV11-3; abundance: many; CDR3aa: CASSGGTGFSDTQYF; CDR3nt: TGTGCCAGCAGCGGCGGAACAGGGTTCTCAGATACGCAGTATTTT
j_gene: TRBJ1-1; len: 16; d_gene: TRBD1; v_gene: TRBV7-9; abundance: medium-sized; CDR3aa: CASSQTTGIMNTEAFF; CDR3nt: TGTGCCAGCAGCCAAACGACAGGGATTATGAACACTGAAGCTTTCTTT
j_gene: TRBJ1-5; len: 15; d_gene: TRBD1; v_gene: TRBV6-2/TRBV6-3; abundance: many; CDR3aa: CASRPQGTENQPQHF; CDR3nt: TGTGCCAGCAGACCCCAGGGGACAGAAAATCAGCCCCAGCATTTT
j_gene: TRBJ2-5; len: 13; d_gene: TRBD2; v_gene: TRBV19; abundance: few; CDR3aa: CASSIEGGETQYF; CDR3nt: TGTGCCAGTAGTATAGAGGGAGGGGAGACCCAGTACTTC
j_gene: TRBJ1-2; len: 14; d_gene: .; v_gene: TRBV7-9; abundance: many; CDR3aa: CASSFSREDYGYTF; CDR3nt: TGTGCCAGCAGCTTCAGCAGGGAAGACTATGGCTACACCTTC
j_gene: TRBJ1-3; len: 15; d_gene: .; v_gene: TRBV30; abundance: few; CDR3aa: CAWSVTAHSGNTIYF; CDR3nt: TGTGCCTGGAGTGTGACAGCTCACTCTGGAAACACCATATATTTT
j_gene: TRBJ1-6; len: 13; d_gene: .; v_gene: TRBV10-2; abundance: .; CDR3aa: CARKRDQNSPLHF; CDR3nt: TGCGCCAGGAAACGGGACCAGAATTCACCCCTCCACTTT
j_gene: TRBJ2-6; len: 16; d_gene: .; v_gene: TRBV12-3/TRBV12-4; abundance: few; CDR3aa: CASTPRQGGGANVLTF; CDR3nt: TGTGCCAGCACTCCTAGACAGGGAGGTGGGGCCAACGTCCTGACTTTC
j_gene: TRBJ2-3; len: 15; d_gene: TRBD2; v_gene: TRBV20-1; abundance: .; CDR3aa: CSARPFRGGTDTQYF; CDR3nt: TGCAGTGCTAGGCCCTTTCGGGGGGGGACAGATACGCAGTATTTT
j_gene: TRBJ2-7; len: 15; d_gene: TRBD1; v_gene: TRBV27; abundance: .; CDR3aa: CASSATRDRTYEQYF; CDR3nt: TGTGCCAGCAGTGCGACCAGGGACAGAACCTACGAGCAGTACTTC
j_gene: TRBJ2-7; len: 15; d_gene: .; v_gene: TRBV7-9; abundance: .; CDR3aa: CASIPAGDPGYEQYF; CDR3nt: TGTGCCAGCATACCCGCAGGGGATCCCGGCTACGAGCAGTACTTC
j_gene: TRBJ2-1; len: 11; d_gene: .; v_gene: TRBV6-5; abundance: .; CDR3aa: CASGGTNEQFF; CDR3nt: TGTGCCAGCGGGGGGACCAATGAGCAGTTCTTC
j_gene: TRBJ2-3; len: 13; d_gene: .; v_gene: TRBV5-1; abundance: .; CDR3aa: CASSPGPDGTQYF; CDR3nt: TGCGCCAGCAGTCCCGGTCCGGACGGTACGCAGTATTTT
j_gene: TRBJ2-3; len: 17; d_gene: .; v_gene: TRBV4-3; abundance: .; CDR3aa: CASSQVGGHTSTDTQYF; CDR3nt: TGCGCCAGCAGCCAAGTGGGCGGACACACTAGCACAGATACGCAGTATTTT
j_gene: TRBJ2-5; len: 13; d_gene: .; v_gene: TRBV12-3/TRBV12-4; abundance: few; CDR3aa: CASRSGFGETQYF; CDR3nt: TGTGCCAGCAGATCAGGATTTGGGGAGACCCAGTACTTC
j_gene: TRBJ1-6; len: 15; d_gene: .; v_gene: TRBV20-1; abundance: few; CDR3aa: CSALRSESYNSPLHF; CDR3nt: TGCAGTGCTCTCAGATCGGAATCCTATAATTCACCCCTCCACTTT
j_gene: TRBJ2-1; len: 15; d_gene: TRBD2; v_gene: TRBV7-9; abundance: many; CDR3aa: CASSSPGLAYNEQFF; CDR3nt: TGTGCCAGCAGCTCCCCGGGACTAGCCTACAATGAGCAGTTCTTC
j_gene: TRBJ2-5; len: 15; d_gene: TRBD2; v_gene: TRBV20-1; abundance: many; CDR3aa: CSAGVPGGIQETQYF; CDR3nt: TGCAGTGCTGGAGTCCCGGGGGGAATCCAAGAGACCCAGTACTTC
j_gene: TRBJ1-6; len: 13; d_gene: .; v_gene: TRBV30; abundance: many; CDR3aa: CAWTTDENSPLHF; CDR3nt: TGTGCCTGGACGACTGATGAAAATTCACCCCTCCACTTT
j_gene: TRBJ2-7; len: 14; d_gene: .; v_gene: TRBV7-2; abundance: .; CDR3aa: CASSFLGVATLKYF; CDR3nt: TGTGCCAGCAGCTTTCTCGGGGTCGCAACGTTGAAGTACTTC
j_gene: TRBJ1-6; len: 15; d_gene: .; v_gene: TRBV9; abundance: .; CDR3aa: CASSVGRGGNSPLHF; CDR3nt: TGTGCCAGCAGCGTAGGCAGGGGAGGTAATTCACCCCTCCACTTT
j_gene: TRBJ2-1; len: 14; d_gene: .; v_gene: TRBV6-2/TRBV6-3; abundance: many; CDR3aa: CASNVFGERSEQFF; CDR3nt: TGTGCCAGCAACGTGTTTGGGGAGAGGAGTGAGCAGTTCTTC
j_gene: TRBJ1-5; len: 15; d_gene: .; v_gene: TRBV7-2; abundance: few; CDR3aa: CASSQNLNSNQPQHF; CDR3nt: TGTGCCAGCAGCCAAAACTTGAATAGCAATCAGCCCCAGCATTTT
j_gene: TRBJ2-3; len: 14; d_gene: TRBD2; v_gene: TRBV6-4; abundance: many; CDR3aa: CASSDGGGADTQYF; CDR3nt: TGTGCCAGCAGTGACGGCGGGGGAGCGGATACGCAGTATTTT
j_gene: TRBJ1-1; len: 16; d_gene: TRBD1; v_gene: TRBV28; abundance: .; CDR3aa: CASSLIGGTGRTEAFF; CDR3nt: TGTGCCAGCAGTTTAATCGGGGGGACAGGGAGGACTGAAGCTTTCTTT
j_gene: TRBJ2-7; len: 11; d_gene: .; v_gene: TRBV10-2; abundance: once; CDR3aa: CASTETYEQYF; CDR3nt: TGCGCCAGCACTGAGACCTACGAGCAGTACTTC
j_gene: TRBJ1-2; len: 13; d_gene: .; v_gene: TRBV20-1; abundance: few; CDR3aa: CSARGRGNYGYTF; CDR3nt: TGCAGTGCTAGAGGCAGGGGAAACTATGGCTACACCTTC
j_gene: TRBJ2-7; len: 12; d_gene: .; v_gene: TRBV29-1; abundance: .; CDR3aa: CSVELYSYEQYF; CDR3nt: TGCAGCGTTGAACTGTACTCCTACGAGCAGTACTTC
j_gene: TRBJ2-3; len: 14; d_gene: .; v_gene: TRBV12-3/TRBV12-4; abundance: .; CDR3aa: CASSLRGSTDTQYF; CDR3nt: TGTGCCAGCAGTTTAAGGGGGAGCACAGATACGCAGTATTTT
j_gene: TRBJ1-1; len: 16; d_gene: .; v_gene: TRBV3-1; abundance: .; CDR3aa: CASSHSTGRVGTEAFF; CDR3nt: TGTGCCAGCAGCCATAGTACAGGGCGGGTGGGAACTGAAGCTTTCTTT
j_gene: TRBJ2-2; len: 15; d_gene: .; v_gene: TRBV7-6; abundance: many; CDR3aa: CASSLVGRDTGELFF; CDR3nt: TGTGCCAGCAGCTTAGTAGGAAGGGACACCGGGGAGCTGTTTTTT
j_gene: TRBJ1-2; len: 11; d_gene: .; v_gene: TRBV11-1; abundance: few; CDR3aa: CASSLGRGYTF; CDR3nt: TGTGCCAGCAGCTTAGGACGTGGCTACACCTTC
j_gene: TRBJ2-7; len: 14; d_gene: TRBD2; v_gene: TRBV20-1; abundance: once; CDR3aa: CSARRSSGIYEQYF; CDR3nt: TGCAGTGCCCGGCGGTCTAGCGGGATCTACGAGCAGTACTTC
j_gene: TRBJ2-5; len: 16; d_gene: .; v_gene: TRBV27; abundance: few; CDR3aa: CASSPIPKGPAETQYF; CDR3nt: TGTGCCAGCAGTCCAATCCCCAAAGGGCCGGCAGAGACCCAGTACTTC
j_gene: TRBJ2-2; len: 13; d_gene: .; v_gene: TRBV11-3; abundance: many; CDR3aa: CASSYLSTGELFF; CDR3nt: TGTGCCAGCAGCTATTTGTCCACCGGGGAGCTGTTTTTT
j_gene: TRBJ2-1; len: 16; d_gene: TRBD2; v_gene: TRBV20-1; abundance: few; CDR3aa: CSVRKPGLAGLDEQFF; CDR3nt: TGCAGTGTCCGAAAGCCGGGACTAGCGGGGCTCGATGAGCAGTTCTTC
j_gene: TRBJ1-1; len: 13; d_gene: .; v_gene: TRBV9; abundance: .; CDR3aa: CASSVSGNTEAFF; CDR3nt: TGTGCCAGCAGCGTTTCAGGGAACACTGAAGCTTTCTTT
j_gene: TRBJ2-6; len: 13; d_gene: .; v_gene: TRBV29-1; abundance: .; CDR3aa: CSVSLSGANVLTF; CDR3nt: TGCAGCGTTTCCCTCTCTGGGGCCAACGTCCTGACTTTC
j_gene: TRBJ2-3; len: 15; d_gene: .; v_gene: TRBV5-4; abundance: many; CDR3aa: CASSSPGTYLDTQYF; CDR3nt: TGTGCCAGCAGCTCCCCCGGGACATATCTTGATACGCAGTATTTT
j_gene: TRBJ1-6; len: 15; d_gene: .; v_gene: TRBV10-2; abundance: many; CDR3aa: CASSEAGRNNSPLHF; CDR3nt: TGCGCCAGCAGTGAGGCGGGACGGAATAATTCACCCCTCCACTTT
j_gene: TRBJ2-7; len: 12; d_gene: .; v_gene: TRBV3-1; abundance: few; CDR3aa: CASSQGGYEQYF; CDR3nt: TGTGCCAGCAGCCAAGGGGGATACGAGCAGTACTTC
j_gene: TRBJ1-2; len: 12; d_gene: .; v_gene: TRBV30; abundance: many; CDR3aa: CAWTAESYGYTF; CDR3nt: TGTGCCTGGACGGCGGAGTCTTATGGCTACACCTTC
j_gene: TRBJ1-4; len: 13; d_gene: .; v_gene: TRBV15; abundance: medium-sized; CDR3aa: CATTGTSHEKLFF; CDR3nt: TGTGCCACCACGGGGACAAGCCATGAAAAACTGTTTTTT
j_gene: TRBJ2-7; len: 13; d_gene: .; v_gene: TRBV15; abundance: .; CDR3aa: CATSREELREQYF; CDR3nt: TGTGCCACCAGCAGAGAGGAGCTACGCGAGCAGTACTTC
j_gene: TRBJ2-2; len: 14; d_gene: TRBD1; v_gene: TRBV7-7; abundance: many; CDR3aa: CASSHRGNTGELFF; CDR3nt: TGTGCTAGCAGCCACAGGGGGAACACCGGGGAGCTGTTTTTT
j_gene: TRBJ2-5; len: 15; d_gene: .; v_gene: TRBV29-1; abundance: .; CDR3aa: CNLGLGQAKQETQYF; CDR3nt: TGCAACCTAGGGTTGGGACAAGCCAAGCAAGAGACCCAGTACTTC
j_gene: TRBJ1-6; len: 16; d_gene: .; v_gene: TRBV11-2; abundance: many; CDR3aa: CASRSVGGGANSPLHF; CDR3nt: TGTGCCAGCAGGAGCGTAGGGGGGGGCGCCAATTCACCCCTCCACTTT
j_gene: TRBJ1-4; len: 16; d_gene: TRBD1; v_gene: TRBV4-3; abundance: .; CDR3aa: CASSQDSGTGFEKLFF; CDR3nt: TGCGCCAGCAGCCAAGATTCCGGGACAGGGTTTGAAAAACTGTTTTTT
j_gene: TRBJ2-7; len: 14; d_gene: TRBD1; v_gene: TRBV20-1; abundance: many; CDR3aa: CSARSAGGVYEQYF; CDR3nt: TGCAGTGCTAGATCTGCAGGGGGTGTCTACGAGCAGTACTTC
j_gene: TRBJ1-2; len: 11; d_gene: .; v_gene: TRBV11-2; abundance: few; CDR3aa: CASSLVTGYTF; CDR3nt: TGTGCCAGCAGCTTAGTTACGGGCTACACCTTC
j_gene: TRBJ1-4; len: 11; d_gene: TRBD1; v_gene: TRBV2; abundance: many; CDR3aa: CASTGGEKLFF; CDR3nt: TGTGCCAGCACAGGGGGTGAAAAACTGTTTTTT
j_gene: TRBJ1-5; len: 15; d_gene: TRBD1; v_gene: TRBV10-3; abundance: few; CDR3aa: CAISGGRQGGQPQHF; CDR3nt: TGTGCCATCAGTGGGGGGAGACAGGGAGGTCAGCCCCAGCATTTT
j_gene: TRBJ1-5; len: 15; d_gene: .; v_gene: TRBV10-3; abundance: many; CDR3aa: CAISEARVGAQPQHF; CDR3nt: TGTGCCATCAGTGAGGCTAGGGTTGGTGCGCAGCCCCAGCATTTT
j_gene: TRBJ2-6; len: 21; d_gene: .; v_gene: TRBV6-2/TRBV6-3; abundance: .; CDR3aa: CASSYPGVAAHSNSGANVLTF; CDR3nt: TGTGCCAGCAGTTACCCCGGGGTAGCGGCCCACTCGAACTCTGGGGCCAACGTCCTGACTTTC
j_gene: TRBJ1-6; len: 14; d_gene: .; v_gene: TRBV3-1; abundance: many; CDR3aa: CASSQVSVGSPLHF; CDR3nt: TGTGCCAGCAGCCAAGTATCCGTCGGGTCACCCCTCCACTTT